A single sample is the source of the 28 T cell receptor beta chains below, sequenced in a study of blood T cell repertoires in COVID-19. The method was immunoSEQ multiplex PCR; TCRdb's version includes in-frame clones alone and lacks a portion of them. The sample holds 180,000 or so clones, 70% to 90% seen once. What was sequenced was peripheral blood. The receptors come from a human donor with active or convalescent COVID-19. The donor label of this sample is uncertain.

This chain joins TRBV20-1 and TRBJ2-3; the match to TRBD2 covers 8 bases. CDR1 DFQATT and CDR2 SNEGSKA come from the germline V gene (reference sequence). V gave up 3 bases and J gave up 0 bases; unmatched junction bases: 5. The CDR3 has 15 residues. The CDR3 nucleotides are TGCAGTGCTAGTACAGCGGGGGCTAGCACAGATACGCAGTATTTT. Its protein is CSASTAGASTDTQYF.

The chain employs TRBV9 and TRBJ2-2; no clear D. V lost 4 bases and J lost 1, with 20 bases in between. In germline, CDR1 is SGDLS, CDR2 YYNGEE. The CDR3 loop spans 18 amino acids. CDR3 sequence reads: CASSTITWADVNTGELFF. The DNA for the CDR3 is TGTGCCAGCAGCACAATCACTTGGGCAGACGTGAACACCGGGGAGCTGTTTTTT.

The rearrangement joins TRBV7-9 to TRBJ1-4; no reliable D call. Germline V gives CDR1 SEHNR, CDR2 FQNEAQ (reference sequence). The CDR3 runs 12 residues. The V gene lost 5 bases and the J gene lost 5 bases, with 6 bases spanning the gap. The CDR3 DNA reads as TGTGCCAGCAGCCAGATCAATGAAAAACTGTTTTTT. The encoded protein is CASSQINEKLFF.

The gene calls are TRBV27 and TRBJ2-1; D uncertain. Looked up from germline, CDR1 is MNHEY and CDR2 is SMNVEV (reference sequence). V was cut by 8 bases and J by 0 bases, with 14 bases left in between. The CDR3 contains 15 residues. The CDR3 here is CASSLGSSSYNEQFF. The DNA of the CDR3 is TGTGCCAGCTCTTTGGGCAGTAGCTCCTACAATGAGCAGTTCTTC.

The CDR3 region is CAISEPSRQVIQSYEQYF. DNA for the CDR3: TGTGCCATCAGTGAGCCGTCTAGACAGGTGATTCAATCCTACGAGCAGTACTTC. The chain uses TRBV10-3 and TRBJ2-7; perhaps TRBD1 as D (6 bases). Germline CDR1 ENHRY, CDR2 SYGVKD. V lost 2 bases and J 1 base, leaving 21 bases between the germline ends. The CDR3 is 18 residues long.

The chain couples TRBV29-1 to TRBJ2-5; 9 positions agree with TRBD2. The V gene's germline CDR1 is SQVTM and CDR2 ANQGSEA. V lost 1 base to trimming and J lost 5 bases; unmatched junction nucleotides: 14. The CDR3 length is 17 residues. This chain's CDR3 is CSVEGGGGGRITETQYF. In DNA form, the CDR3 reads TGCAGCGTTGAAGGTGGCGGGGGGGGGAGAATTACGGAGACCCAGTACTTC. The full variable domain, its missing parts supplied by reference TRBV29-1 and TRBJ2-5, is SAVISQKPSRDICQRGTSLTIQCQVDSQVTMMFWYRQQPGQSLTLIATANQGSEATYESGFVIDKFPISRPNLTFSTLTVSNMSPEDSSIYLCSVEGGGGGRITETQYFGPGTRLLVL.

This clone was found once. The genes are TRBV5-1 and TRBJ2-3, with 7 bases lining up with TRBD2. CDR1 SGHRS and CDR2 YFSETQ come from the germline V gene. CDR3 length equals 15 residues. V was pared by 7 bases and J by 1 base, with 9 bases of the junction left unmatched. CDR3 DNA: TGCGCCAGCCAGCCCAGCGGGGCTGGCACAGATACGCAGTATTTT. Its translation is CASQPSGAGTDTQYF.

The chain links TRBV7-9 to TRBJ2-7, with D possibly matching TRBD2 (6 bases). Deletions cut 3 bases from V and 7 bases from J, with 16 bases between. Per the germline V gene, CDR1 is SEHNR and CDR2 is FQNEAQ (reference sequence). The CDR3 runs 14 residues. The CDR3: CASSFGSAGWEQYF. DNA of the CDR3: TGTGCCAGCAGCTTCGGGTCCGCGGGATGGGAGCAGTACTTC.

The chain carries TRBV6-5 and TRBJ2-7; 9 nucleotides agree with TRBD1. Germline values: CDR1 MNHEY, CDR2 SVGAGI. J lost 6 bases, V lost 1 base, and 4 bases had no gene match. This CDR3 contains 14 residues. The CDR3: CASSYFGTGIEQYF. CDR3 nucleotides: TGTGCCAGCAGTTACTTCGGGACAGGGATCGAGCAGTACTTC.

This clone was recorded once. This chain connects TRBV19 to TRBJ2-2; 7 bases line up with TRBD2. The CDR3 loop spans 16 amino acids. Germline CDR1 reads LNHDA; CDR2 reads SQIVND (reference sequence). Unmatched junction bases numbered 15, after V lost 8 bases and J lost 6 bases. In DNA form, the CDR3 reads TGTGCCAGTGCCAGACTTGGCGGGAGTACCTCCGGGGAGCTGTTTTTT. This encodes CASARLGGSTSGELFF.

The V gene is TRBV19, the J gene TRBJ2-5; a possible D gene is TRBD1 (8 bases). V was clipped by 1 base and J by 5 bases, with 23 bases between them. CDR1 is LNHDA and CDR2 is SQIVND in the germline V gene (reference sequence). This CDR3 is built from 18 residues. In DNA, the CDR3 is TGTGCCAGTAGTATAGTGTTGGGACAGGCCATGCGGGGGGAGACCCAGTACTTC. Its protein is CASSIVLGQAMRGETQYF.

This chain connects TRBV7-3 to TRBJ2-2, with 7 bases fitting TRBD1. Germline V CDR1 and CDR2: SGHTA, FQGTGA. V was clipped by 5 bases and J by 6 bases; unmatched bases: 12. There are 16 residues in the CDR3. The CDR3 is CASSAGTVSGAGELFF. The CDR3, as DNA: TGTGCCAGCAGCGCAGGGACAGTTAGTGGGGCCGGGGAGCTGTTTTTT.

This chain links TRBV30 with TRBJ2-5; 9 bases line up with TRBD2. The CDR3 is made up of 13 amino acids. Germline lookup yields CDR1 GTSNPN and CDR2 SVGIG (reference sequence). V dropped 3 bases and J dropped 2; count of bases not matched to a gene: 1. This chain's CDR3 is CAWRTSGQETQYF. The CDR3 coding sequence is TGTGCCTGGAGAACTAGCGGGCAAGAGACCCAGTACTTC.

V is TRBV5-5 and J is TRBJ1-2; 12 nucleotides match TRBD1. The CDR3 is made up of 16 amino acids. J was trimmed by 4 bases and V by 4 bases; bases with no gene match: 8. The V gene's germline CDR1 is SGHKS and CDR2 YYEKEE (reference sequence). The chain's CDR3 is CASSRGQGARGYGYTF. DNA for the CDR3: TGTGCCAGCAGCCGGGGACAGGGGGCGCGCGGCTATGGCTACACCTTC.

This clone was detected only once. This chain links TRBV27 with TRBJ2-3; a weak D match, TRBD2 (6 bases). Germline V gene data show CDR1 as MNHEY and CDR2 as SMNVEV (reference sequence). The CDR3 covers 14 residues. The CDR3 bases are TGTGCTAGCCCGCAGCGGGTCCGCTCCAGTACGCAGTATTTT. As protein: CASPQRVRSSTQYF.

The chain links TRBV27 to TRBJ2-7; possibly TRBD2 for D (6 bases). Germline values: CDR1 MNHEY, CDR2 SMNVEV (reference sequence). This CDR3 spans 13 amino acids. The ends were cut back, 1 base at V and 7 bases at J, with 11 bases in the middle. CDR3 nucleotides: TGTGCCAGCAGTTTATATTTTGGGGGGGAGCAGTACTTC. It yields the protein CASSLYFGGEQYF.

The chain combines TRBV4-2 with TRBJ2-7; possibly TRBD1 for D (6 bases). This CDR3 contains 16 residues. Trimming took 0 bases from V and 4 from J, leaving 16 bases between them. Germline lookup yields CDR1 LGHNA and CDR2 YNFKEQ. The CDR3 DNA sequence: TGTGCCAGCAGCCAAGATATGGCCAGGGGAACGTACGAGCAGTACTTC. Protein: CASSQDMARGTYEQYF.

The gene calls are TRBV28 and TRBJ1-2; no reliable D call. From germline, CDR1 is MDHEN and CDR2 SYDVKM. V lost 6 bases and J 7 bases, leaving 15 bases between the germline ends. The CDR3 loop spans 13 amino acids. The CDR3 sequence: CASRRRVLGGYTF. CDR3 DNA: TGTGCCAGCAGACGACGGGTTTTGGGTGGCTACACCTTC.

This chain connects TRBV4-2 to TRBJ1-2; 8 bases fit TRBD1. J gave up 8 bases and V 0 bases, and 11 bases lay outside the gene matches. This CDR3 contains 16 residues. Germline CDR1 reads LGHNA; CDR2 reads YNFKEQ. The chain's CDR3 is CASSQEGGQATIGYTF. CDR3 sequence (DNA): TGTGCCAGCAGCCAAGAAGGGGGACAGGCAACGATCGGCTACACCTTC.

The rearrangement uses TRBV9 and TRBJ2-1; 7 bases line up with TRBD2. V lost 1 base to trimming and J lost 5 bases; unmatched junction nucleotides: 15. The germline CDR1 and CDR2 sequences are SGDLS and YYNGEE. CDR3 length: 18 amino acids. The CDR3 coding sequence is TGTGCCAGCAGCGTACGCCCCATTGCGGGAGCAGGCCACAATGAGCAGTTCTTC. Encoded protein: CASSVRPIAGAGHNEQFF.

The rearrangement joins TRBV19 to TRBJ1-4; D ambiguous. The V end lost 7 bases, the J end lost 0 bases, and 12 bases lay between the germline ends. The CDR3 loop spans 15 amino acids. CDR1 is LNHDA, CDR2 SQIVND, per germline (reference sequence). CDR3 region: CASIRRHTTNEKLFF. CDR3 DNA sequence: TGTGCCAGTATTCGTCGACATACAACTAATGAAAAACTGTTTTTT.

This clone was detected only a few times. The chain carries TRBV27 and TRBJ1-6, with no clear D. This CDR3 has 14 amino acids. The V gene lost 2 bases and the J gene lost 9 bases, with 11 bases spanning the gap. The germline gives CDR1 MNHEY, CDR2 SMNVEV (reference sequence). The CDR3 loop reads CASSLRLASSPLHF. The CDR3 DNA reads as TGTGCCAGCAGTTTACGGTTAGCGAGTTCACCCCTCCACTTT.

The chain carries TRBV7-2 and TRBJ2-5, with 7 positions matching TRBD1. Per germline, CDR1 SGHTA and CDR2 FQGNSA. The ends lost 2 bases at V and 3 bases at J; junction bases unmatched: 9. CDR3 length equals 16 residues. CDR3 sequence (DNA): TGTGCCAGCAGCTTATGGTCCGGAACAGGGGAAGAGACCCAGTACTTC. It specifies CASSLWSGTGEETQYF. The variable domain in full, with the rest retrieved from reference TRBV7-2 and TRBJ2-5, is GAGVSQSPSNKVTEKGKDVELRCDPISGHTALYWYRQSLGQGLEFLIYFQGNSAPDKSGLPSDRFSAERTGGSVSTLTIQRTQQEDSAVYLCASSLWSGTGEETQYFGPGTRLLVL.

As to this clone: At the DNA level, this CDR3 is encoded by other sequences in the same sample as well. This chain uses TRBV5-1 with TRBJ2-7; D unresolved. Germline CDR1 is SGHRS and CDR2 is YFSETQ. V shed 0 bases and J shed 7 bases, with 5 bases lying between them. The CDR3 totals 11 residues. The CDR3 here is CASSLDREQYF. The CDR3 DNA sequence: TGCGCCAGCAGCTTGGACAGAGAGCAGTACTTC.

This clone was observed once. The chain couples TRBV18 to TRBJ2-5, with D unresolved. Germline lookup yields CDR1 KGHSH and CDR2 LQKENI. This CDR3 is 14 amino acids long. The V end was cut by 0 bases, the J end by 4 bases, with 9 bases between. CDR3 sequence reads: CASSPPNQLETQYF. For the CDR3, the DNA is TGTGCCAGCTCACCACCAAACCAACTAGAGACCCAGTACTTC.

The chain links TRBV5-4 to TRBJ1-3, with no clear D. The CDR3 length is 14 residues. The germline V and J ends were trimmed by 4 bases and 7 bases, with 15 bases remaining between them. Germline V CDR1 and CDR2: SGHNT, YYREEE (reference sequence). The CDR3 here is CASSPQFNYNTIYF. As DNA, the CDR3 is TGTGCCAGCAGCCCCCAGTTTAATTACAACACCATATATTTT.

The chain employs TRBV4-3 and TRBJ1-4; 8 bases are a match to TRBD1. Per the germline V gene, CDR1 is LGHNA and CDR2 is YSLEER. The CDR3 consists of 15 residues. Trimming took 1 base from V and 10 from J; bases not matched to a gene: 8. The CDR3 nucleotides are TGCGCCAGCAGCCAAGTTCGGCAGGGGGCGTCAAAACTGTTTTTT. It codes for CASSQVRQGASKLFF.

V and J are TRBV5-1 and TRBJ2-2; the match to TRBD1 covers 9 bases. From germline, CDR1 is SGHRS and CDR2 YFSETQ. Trimming removed 5 bases from V and 4 bases from J; junction bases left unmatched: 6. The CDR3 is 15 amino acids. CDR3 in DNA: TGCGCCAGCAGAACCGGGACAGGGAGCACCGGGGAGCTGTTTTTT. It codes for CASRTGTGSTGELFF.